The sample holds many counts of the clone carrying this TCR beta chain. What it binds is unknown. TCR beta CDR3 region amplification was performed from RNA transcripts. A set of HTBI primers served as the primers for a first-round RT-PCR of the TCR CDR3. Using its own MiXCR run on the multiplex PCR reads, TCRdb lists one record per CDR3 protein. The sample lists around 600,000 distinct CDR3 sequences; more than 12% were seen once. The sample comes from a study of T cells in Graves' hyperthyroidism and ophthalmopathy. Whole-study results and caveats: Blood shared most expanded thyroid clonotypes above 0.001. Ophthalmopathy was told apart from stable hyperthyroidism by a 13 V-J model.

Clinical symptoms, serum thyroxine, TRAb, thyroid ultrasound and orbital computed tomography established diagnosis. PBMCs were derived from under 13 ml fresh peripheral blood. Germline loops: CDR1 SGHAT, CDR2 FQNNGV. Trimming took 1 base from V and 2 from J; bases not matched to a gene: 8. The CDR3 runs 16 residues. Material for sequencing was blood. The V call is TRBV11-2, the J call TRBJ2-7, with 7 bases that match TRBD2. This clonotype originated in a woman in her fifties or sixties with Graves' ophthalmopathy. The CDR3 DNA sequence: TGTGCCAGCAGCTTAGTGCGCGGGAGAGGAGCCTACGAGCAGTACTTC. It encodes CASSLVRGRGAYEQYF.